This T cell receptor beta chain emerged from a study of cytomegalovirus exposure and HLA in healthy donors. Study at large: When over 300 donors were genotyped, more than 70% of them were found to fall in the Caucasian-associated ancestry cluster.

With regard to this clone: Antigen specificity is unknown.

Amplification used 60 Vbeta primers and 13 Jbeta primers. Repertoires were generated with immunoSEQ multiplex PCR, while TCRdb's copy carries only in-frame clones and drops some. The repertoire holds 150,000 to 200,000 clones, with about 72% as singletons. Study-level points and caveats: In a later analysis, HLA-associated beta chains showed higher expansion and lower generation probabilities than comparable chains.

The CDR3 extends over 13 amino acids. The germline CDR1 and CDR2 sequences are SEHNR and FQNEAQ (reference sequence). Trimming removed 3 bases from V and 4 bases from J, with 9 bases in between. Material for sequencing was PBMCs. This chain connects TRBV7-9 to TRBJ1-2, with D maybe TRBD1 (6 bases). This TCR was sampled from a girl aged 5-17 years in good health and CMV-seronegative. In nucleotides, the CDR3 is TGTGCCAGCAGCTTCGGGACAACCTATGGCTACACCTTC. Translated, it gives CASSFGTTYGYTF.